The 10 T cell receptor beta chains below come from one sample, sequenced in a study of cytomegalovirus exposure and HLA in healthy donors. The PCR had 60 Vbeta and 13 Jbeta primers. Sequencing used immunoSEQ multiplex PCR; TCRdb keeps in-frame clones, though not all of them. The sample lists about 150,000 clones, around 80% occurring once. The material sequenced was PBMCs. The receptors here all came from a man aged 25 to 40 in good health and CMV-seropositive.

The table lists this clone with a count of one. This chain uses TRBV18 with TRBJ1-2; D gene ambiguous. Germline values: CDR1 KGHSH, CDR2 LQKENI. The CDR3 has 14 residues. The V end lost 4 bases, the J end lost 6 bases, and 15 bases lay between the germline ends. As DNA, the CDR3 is TGTGCCAGCTCACAGAGGACTCGAGCGAATGGCTACACCTTC. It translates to CASSQRTRANGYTF.

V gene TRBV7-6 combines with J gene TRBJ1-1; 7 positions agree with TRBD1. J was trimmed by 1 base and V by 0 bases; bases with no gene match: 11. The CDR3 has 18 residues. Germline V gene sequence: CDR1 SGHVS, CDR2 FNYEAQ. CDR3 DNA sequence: TGTGCCAGCAGCTTAGCGTCGTTAGGAGGGGGCGCGAACACTGAAGCTTTCTTT. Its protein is CASSLASLGGGANTEAFF.

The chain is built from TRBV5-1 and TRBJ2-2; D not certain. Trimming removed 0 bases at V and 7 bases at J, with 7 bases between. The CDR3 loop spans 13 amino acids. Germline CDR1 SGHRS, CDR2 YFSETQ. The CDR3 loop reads CASSLARSGELFF. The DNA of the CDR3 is TGCGCCAGCAGCTTGGCCCGGAGCGGGGAGCTGTTTTTT.

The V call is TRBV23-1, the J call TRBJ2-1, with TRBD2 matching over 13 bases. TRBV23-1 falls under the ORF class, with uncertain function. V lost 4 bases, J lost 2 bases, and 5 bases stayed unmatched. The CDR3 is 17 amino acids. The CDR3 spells CASSRTSGRAPYNEQFF. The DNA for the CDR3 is TGCGCCAGCAGTCGGACTAGCGGGAGAGCACCCTACAATGAGCAGTTCTTC.

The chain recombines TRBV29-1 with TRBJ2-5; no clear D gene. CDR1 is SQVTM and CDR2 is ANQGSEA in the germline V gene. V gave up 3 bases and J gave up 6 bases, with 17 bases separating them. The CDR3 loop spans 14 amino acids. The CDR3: CSVEVYGVVKTQYF. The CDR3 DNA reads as TGCAGCGTTGAGGTCTATGGAGTCGTGAAGACCCAGTACTTC.

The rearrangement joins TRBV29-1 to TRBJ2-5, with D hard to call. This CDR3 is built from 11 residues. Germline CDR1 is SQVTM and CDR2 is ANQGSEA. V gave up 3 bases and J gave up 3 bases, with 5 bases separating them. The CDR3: CSVEPKETQYF. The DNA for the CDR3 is TGCAGCGTTGAGCCTAAAGAGACCCAGTACTTC. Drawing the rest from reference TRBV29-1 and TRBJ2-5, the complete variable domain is SAVISQKPSRDICQRGTSLTIQCQVDSQVTMMFWYRQQPGQSLTLIATANQGSEATYESGFVIDKFPISRPNLTFSTLTVSNMSPEDSSIYLCSVEPKETQYFGPGTRLLVL.

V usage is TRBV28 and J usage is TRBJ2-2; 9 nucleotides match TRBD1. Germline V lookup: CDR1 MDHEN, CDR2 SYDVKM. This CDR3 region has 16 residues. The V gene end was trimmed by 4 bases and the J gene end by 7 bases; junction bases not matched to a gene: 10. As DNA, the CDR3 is TGTGCCAGCAGTTCCTGGACAGGGGTACGTGGCGGGGAGCTGTTTTTT. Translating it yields CASSSWTGVRGGELFF.

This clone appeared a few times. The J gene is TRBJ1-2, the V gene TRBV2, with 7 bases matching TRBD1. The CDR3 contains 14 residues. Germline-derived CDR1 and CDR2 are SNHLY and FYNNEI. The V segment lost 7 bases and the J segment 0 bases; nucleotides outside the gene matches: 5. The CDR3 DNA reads TGTGCCAGCAAGACAGGGACAACTAACTATGGCTACACCTTC. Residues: CASKTGTTNYGYTF.

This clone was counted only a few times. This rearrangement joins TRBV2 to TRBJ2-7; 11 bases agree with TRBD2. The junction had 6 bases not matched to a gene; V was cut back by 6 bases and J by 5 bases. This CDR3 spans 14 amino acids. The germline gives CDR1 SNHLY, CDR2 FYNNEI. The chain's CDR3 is CASSQTSGKDEQYF. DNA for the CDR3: TGTGCCAGCAGCCAGACTAGCGGGAAAGACGAGCAGTACTTC.

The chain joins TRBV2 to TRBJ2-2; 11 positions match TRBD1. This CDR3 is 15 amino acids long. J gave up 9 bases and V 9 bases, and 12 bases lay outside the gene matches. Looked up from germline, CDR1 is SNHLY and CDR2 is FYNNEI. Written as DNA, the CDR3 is TGTGCCAGTACAACCGGACAGGGGGCGCAGAGGGAGCTGTTTTTT. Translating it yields CASTTGQGAQRELFF.